This TCR beta chain was retrieved from a study of OX40 agonist ivuxolimab in advanced cancers. The ends lost 4 bases at V and 6 bases at J; junction bases unmatched: 3. This CDR3 region has 14 residues. Germline values: CDR1 SNHLY, CDR2 FYNNEI. This clone was counted only a few times. Its antigen is not identified. Study-level findings and limits: Partial responders receiving 0.1-3.0 mg/kg showed among the lowest clonal expansion. Antigen specificity remained undetermined for the expanded peripheral T cells.

Method: immunoSEQ multiplex PCR; TCRdb's copy keeps in-frame clones and lacks some. The data show under 60,000 clones, 70% to 90% seen once. The chain couples TRBV2 to TRBJ1-5; TRBD1 matches at 10 bases. This receptor was identified in an adult with an advanced solid tumor such as melanoma, head and neck, liver or kidney cancer. The sequencing used CD4+ or CD8+ T cells sorted from blood, collected in a trial of the OX40 agonist ivuxolimab. This CDR3 is CASSGTGGRQPQHF. CDR3 nucleotides: TGTGCCAGCAGTGGGACAGGGGGTCGTCAGCCCCAGCATTTT.